This TCR beta chain derives from a study of blood T cell repertoires in COVID-19 (dated by TCRdb to about 2020). In terms of the full investigation: Collaborator samples came from the United States, Italy and Spain and covered acute and convalescent phases of COVID-19. Samples came from the ongoing ImmuneRACE study (first 160 participants) plus 1,254 subjects from 6 global collaborators. Deeply sampled blood TCRbeta repertoires from subjects exposed to, actively infected with, or recovered from COVID-19 were included in the dataset. Where HLA class I and class II types were available, the types were taken from metadata supplied by the sample provider, not from assay-based typing. A de-identified subject ID, COVID-19 status, age in years and sex were almost always included in the sample metadata. The material from the prospective study consisted of cDNA or gDNA derived from T cells, B-cell-depleted T cells, or PBMCs. The repertoires were released in a freely available public database meant as a resource for research on the immune response to SARS-CoV-2. What the study reported, not specific to this receptor: Clinical and demographic metadata were provided uncurated, with the amount varying by source and participant.

Collaborating institutions collected whole blood in K2EDTA tubes following their own protocols. For TCRbeta analysis, collaborators shipped samples in one of three forms: frozen whole blood, isolated PBMCs, or DNA extracted from either of those sample types. The immunoSEQ Assay, a bias-controlled multiplex PCR, was used to amplify TCRbeta CDR3 regions from genomic DNA. The authors' pipeline ran thus. The number of nucleated cells in each sample was estimated from the amplification of reference gene primers within the assay. To quantify the absolute abundance of each unique TCRbeta CDR3 rearrangement, sequence reads were collapsed and filtered. For each sample, productive Simpson clonality was calculated by taking the square root of Simpson's diversity index across productive rearrangements. Entries here come from immuneACCESS through TCRdb and include only in-frame sequences with V and J called. Some clones fail to appear in such tables; in the studies checked, an unresolved V gene covers under half of the shortfall, and the cause of the remainder is unknown. V and J calls and clone size follow that table, whereas D and trimming were derived from the DNA. This sample lists more than 85,000 clones; more than 65% were detected once. The ten largest clonotypes hold about 25% of the sample.

From V the trimming removes 3 bases and from J it removes 4 bases, while the gene matches leave 5 bases of the junction unaccounted for. CDR1 and CDR2 (SGHDT, YYEEEE) derive from the germline V gene. The CDR3 has 14 amino acids, counting the end cysteine and valine. Here the CDR3 DNA is all that survives: 42 bases in frame from base 1. This clone was counted a few times. This receptor's antigen is unknown. No base qualities exist here, and no much larger clone lies one base off it. The material sequenced was peripheral blood. The receptor's source is a man aged 55 to 70 with acute or convalescent COVID-19. The sequence is built from TRBV5-6 and TRBJ2-7; the central 9 bases match TRBD1. The sequenced DNA: TGTGCCAGCAGCTGGGGGACAGGGACTTACGAGCAGTACGTC. It translates to CASSWGTGTYEQYV.